Following are 5 T cell receptor beta chains from one sample sequenced in a study of shared clonotypes between healthy human individuals. Measured with immunoSEQ multiplex PCR; TCRdb has only the in-frame clones, and not every one. Of around 990,000 clones listed, roughly 77% are singletons. Source material: memory CD4+ T cells from PBMCs. Subset described: CD45RA-negative fraction. The receptors were gathered from a man aged 18 to 29 in good health. Some clones in this sample may be carry-over from other donors' samples.

This rearrangement joins TRBV7-9 to TRBJ2-7; D possibly uses TRBD1 or TRBD2 (5 bases each). The CDR3 covers 15 residues. Germline V gives CDR1 SEHNR, CDR2 FQNEAQ (reference sequence). V was pared by 7 bases and J by 3 bases, with 19 bases between. The CDR3 loop reads CASTINRDANYEQYF. The CDR3 nucleotides are TGTGCCAGCACCATTAACCGGGACGCGAACTACGAGCAGTACTTC.

The J gene is TRBJ2-6, the V gene TRBV14; D possibly corresponds to TRBD1 (5 bases). Germline loops: CDR1 SGHDN, CDR2 FVKESK. The ends were cut back, 1 base at V and 0 bases at J, with 13 bases in the middle. This CDR3 is 18 amino acids long. The CDR3 region is CASSQGGATRSGANVLTF. CDR3 DNA sequence: TGTGCCAGCAGCCAAGGGGGCGCTACTCGCTCTGGGGCCAACGTCCTGACTTTC.

This clone has a handful of counts. The CDR3 protein is CSVGGWNTEAFF. CDR3 coding DNA: TGCAGCGTTGGGGGGTGGAACACTGAAGCTTTCTTT. The chain recombines TRBV29-1 with TRBJ1-1; tentatively, D is TRBD1 (5 bases). The CDR3 has 12 residues. The V and J ends lost 4 bases and 1 base respectively, with 7 bases between them. Germline assignment: CDR1 SQVTM and CDR2 ANQGSEA. Together with reference TRBV29-1 and TRBJ1-1, the CDR3 gives the full variable domain: SAVISQKPSRDICQRGTSLTIQCQVDSQVTMMFWYRQQPGQSLTLIATANQGSEATYESGFVIDKFPISRPNLTFSTLTVSNMSPEDSSIYLCSVGGWNTEAFFGQGTRLTVV.

The gene calls are TRBV5-4 and TRBJ2-7; possibly TRBD1 or TRBD2 for D (5 bases each). Trimming stripped 4 bases from V and 3 bases from J, with 14 bases between. Per the germline V gene, CDR1 is SGHNT and CDR2 is YYREEE (reference sequence). The CDR3 totals 14 residues. CDR3 protein: CASSPGPDGYEQYF. In DNA form, the CDR3 reads TGTGCCAGCAGCCCGGGACCGGACGGCTACGAGCAGTACTTC.

The chain joins TRBV30 to TRBJ2-2, with D unresolved. The CDR3 loop spans 15 amino acids. V was pared by 1 base and J by 3 bases, with 12 bases between. The germline V gene encodes CDR1 GTSNPN and CDR2 SVGIG (reference sequence). The chain's CDR3 is CAWSAFQVYTGELFF. CDR3 bases: TGTGCCTGGAGTGCGTTCCAGGTGTACACCGGGGAGCTGTTTTTT.